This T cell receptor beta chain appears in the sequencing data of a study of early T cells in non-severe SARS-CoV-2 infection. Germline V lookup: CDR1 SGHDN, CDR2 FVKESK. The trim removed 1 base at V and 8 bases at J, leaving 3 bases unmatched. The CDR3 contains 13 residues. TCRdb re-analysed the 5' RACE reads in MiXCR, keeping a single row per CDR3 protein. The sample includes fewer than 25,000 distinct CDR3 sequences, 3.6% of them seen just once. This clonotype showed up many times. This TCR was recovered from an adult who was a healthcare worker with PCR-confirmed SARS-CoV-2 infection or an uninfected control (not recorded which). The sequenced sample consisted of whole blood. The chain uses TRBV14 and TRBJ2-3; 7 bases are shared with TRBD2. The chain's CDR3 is CASSQGGRGTQYF. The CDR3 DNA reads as TGTGCCAGCAGCCAAGGTGGGAGGGGTACGCAGTATTTT.